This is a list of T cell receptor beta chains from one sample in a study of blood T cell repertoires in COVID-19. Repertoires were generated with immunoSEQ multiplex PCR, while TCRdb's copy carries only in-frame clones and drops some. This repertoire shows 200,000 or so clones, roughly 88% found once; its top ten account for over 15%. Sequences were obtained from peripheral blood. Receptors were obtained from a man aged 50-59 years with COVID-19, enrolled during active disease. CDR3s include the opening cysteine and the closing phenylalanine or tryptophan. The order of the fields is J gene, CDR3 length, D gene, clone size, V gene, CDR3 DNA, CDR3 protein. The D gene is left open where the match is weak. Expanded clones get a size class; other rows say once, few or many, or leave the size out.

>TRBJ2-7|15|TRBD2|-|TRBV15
TGTGCCACCAGCGAGTCTAGCGGGGGGTTCTACGAGCAGTACTTC
CATSESSGGFYEQYF
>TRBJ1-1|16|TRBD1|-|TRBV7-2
TGTGCCAGCAGCGCAGGCATGGCGTTGACAGGGTATGAAGCTTTCTTT
CASSAGMALTGYEAFF
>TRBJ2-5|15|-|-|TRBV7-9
TGTGCCAGCAGCTTATGGGGTAGCGGCCAAGAGACCCAGTACTTC
CASSLWGSGQETQYF
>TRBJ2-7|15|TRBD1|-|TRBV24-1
TGTGCCACCAGTGATGGACAGGGGGGTATCTACGAGCAGTACTTC
CATSDGQGGIYEQYF
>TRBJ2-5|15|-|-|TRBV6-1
TGTGCCAGCAGTGAAGATGGGGGAGGGGGGGAGACCCAGTACTTC
CASSEDGGGGETQYF
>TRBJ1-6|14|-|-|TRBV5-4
TGTGCCAGCAGCCCCAAAACAGGGAATTCACCCCTCCACTTT
CASSPKTGNSPLHF
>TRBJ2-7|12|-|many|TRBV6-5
TGTGCCAGCAGTACCTACTACTACGAGCAGTACTTC
CASSTYYYEQYF
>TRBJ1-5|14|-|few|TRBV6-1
TGTGCCAGCAGTGAACAGTATAGCAATCAGCCCCAGCATTTT
CASSEQYSNQPQHF
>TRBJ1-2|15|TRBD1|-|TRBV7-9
TGTGCCAGCAGCTCGCGATGGACAGGGGACTATGGCTACACCTTC
CASSSRWTGDYGYTF
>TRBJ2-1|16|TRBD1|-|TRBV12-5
TGTGCTAGTGGAAAGGGACAGGGGGTCTCCTACAATGAGCAGTTCTTC
CASGKGQGVSYNEQFF
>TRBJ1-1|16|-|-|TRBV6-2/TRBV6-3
TGTGCCAGCAGTTCACGACTGATGCGTTGGAACACTGAAGCTTTCTTT
CASSSRLMRWNTEAFF
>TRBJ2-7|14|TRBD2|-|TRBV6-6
TGTGCCAGCAGTTATGGGCTAGCGGGAGACGAGCAGTACTTC
CASSYGLAGDEQYF
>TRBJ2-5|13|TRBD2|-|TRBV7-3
TGTGCCAGCAGCCGGGGGGAGCAAGAGACCCAGTACTTC
CASSRGEQETQYF
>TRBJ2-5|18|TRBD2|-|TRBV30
TGTGCCTGGAACGTGCTGTGGGGTAGCGGGAGGGCCCAAGAGACCCAGTACTTC
CAWNVLWGSGRAQETQYF
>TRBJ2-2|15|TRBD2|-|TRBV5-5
TGTGCCAGCAGCTTGTTAGCGGGAGCCCACGGGGAGCTGTTTTTT
CASSLLAGAHGELFF
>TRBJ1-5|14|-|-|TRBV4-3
TGCGCCAGCAGCCAAGAGAAGGGGTTTCAGCCCCAGCATTTT
CASSQEKGFQPQHF
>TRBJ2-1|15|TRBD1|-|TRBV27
TGTGCCAGCACCAAGGGGGGGACAGGGTGGCATGAGCAGTTCTTC
CASTKGGTGWHEQFF
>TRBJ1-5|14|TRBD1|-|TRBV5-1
TGCGCCAGCAGCCGAGGGGGCCCGAATCAGCCCCAGCATTTT
CASSRGGPNQPQHF
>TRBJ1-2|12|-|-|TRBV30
TGTGCCTGGAGTGCGGGGGAGTATGGCTACACCTTC
CAWSAGEYGYTF
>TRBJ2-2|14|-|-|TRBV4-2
TGTGCCAGCAGCCAAGAAGAACGGACCGGGGAGCTGTTTTTT
CASSQEERTGELFF
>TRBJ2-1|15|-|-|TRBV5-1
TGCGCCAGCAGTTCCCCGGGAGAGTCCTACAATGAGCAGTTCTTC
CASSSPGESYNEQFF
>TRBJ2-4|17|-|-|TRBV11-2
TGTGCCAGCAGCTTAGCAGGGGAAACGCTAGCCAAAAACATTCAGTACTTC
CASSLAGETLAKNIQYF
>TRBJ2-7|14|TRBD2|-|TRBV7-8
TGTGCCAGCAGCCAAGGGACTAGCCCATACGAGCAGTACTTC
CASSQGTSPYEQYF
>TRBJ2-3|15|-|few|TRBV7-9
TGTGCCAGCAGCTCAGAAGAACAGGTTCAAGATACGCAGTATTTT
CASSSEEQVQDTQYF
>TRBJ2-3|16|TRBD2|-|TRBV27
TGTGCCAGCGGCAGGTTACTAGCGGGAGTCACAGATACGCAGTATTTT
CASGRLLAGVTDTQYF
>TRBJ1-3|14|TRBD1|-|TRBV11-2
TGTGCCAGCAGCCTATCTACAGGGGTAGACACCATATATTTT
CASSLSTGVDTIYF
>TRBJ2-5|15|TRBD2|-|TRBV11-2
TGTGCCAGCAGTTACGGACTAGCGGGGCCGGAGACCCAGTACTTC
CASSYGLAGPETQYF
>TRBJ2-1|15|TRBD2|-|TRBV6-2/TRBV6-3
TGTGCCAGCAGTAGCGGGGAACCGTCGGGGAATGAGCAGTTCTTC
CASSSGEPSGNEQFF
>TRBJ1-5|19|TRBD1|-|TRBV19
TGTGCCAGTAGTATAGATCCCCGGGGACAGGGGTCACGTAATCAGCCCCAGCATTTT
CASSIDPRGQGSRNQPQHF
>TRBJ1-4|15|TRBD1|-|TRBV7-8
TGTGCCAGCAGAAATACCGGGACAGCCTATGAAAAACTGTTTTTT
CASRNTGTAYEKLFF
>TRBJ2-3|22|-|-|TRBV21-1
TGTGCCAGCAGCAAGGTGGTCCGGCAGGGGGCCACCTTGAGCCGCCTGTCAGGTACGCAGTATTTT
CASSKVVRQGATLSRLSGTQYF
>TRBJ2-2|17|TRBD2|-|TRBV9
TGTGCCAGCAGCCAGGGACTAGCGGGAGGTGGAACCGGGGAGCTGTTTTTT
CASSQGLAGGGTGELFF
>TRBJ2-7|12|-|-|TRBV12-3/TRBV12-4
TGTGCCAGCAGCTCGAGCTCCTACGAGCAGTACTTC
CASSSSSYEQYF
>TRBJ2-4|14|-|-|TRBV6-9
TGTGCCAGCAGTTCAGGGGAAGTCAAAAACATTCAGTACTTC
CASSSGEVKNIQYF
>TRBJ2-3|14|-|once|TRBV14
TGTGCCAGCAGCCCTTCAGTCCCCACAGATACGCAGTATTTT
CASSPSVPTDTQYF
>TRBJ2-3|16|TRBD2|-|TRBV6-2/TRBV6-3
TGTGCCAGCAGTTACCGGGGACTAGCGGGAACAGATACGCAGTATTTT
CASSYRGLAGTDTQYF
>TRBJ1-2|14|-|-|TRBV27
TGTGCCAGCAGTCCCCGGTTCCAGGGGCCCGGCTACACCTTC
CASSPRFQGPGYTF
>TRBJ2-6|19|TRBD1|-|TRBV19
TGTGCCAGTAGTATGGCTGGGGACAGGGGGCAATCTGGGGCCAACGTCCTGACTTTC
CASSMAGDRGQSGANVLTF
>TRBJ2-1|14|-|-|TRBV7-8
TGTGCCAGCAGCTCCTACCGAGGTTTTGGTGAGCAGTTCTTC
CASSSYRGFGEQFF
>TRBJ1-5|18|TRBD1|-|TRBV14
TGTGCCAGCAGCCAGGCCCATTCTAGGACAGGTAGGGTGCAGCCCCAGCATTTT
CASSQAHSRTGRVQPQHF
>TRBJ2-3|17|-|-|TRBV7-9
TGTGCCAGCAGCTTAGCGAAGGGGACAACTAGCACAGATACGCAGTATTTT
CASSLAKGTTSTDTQYF
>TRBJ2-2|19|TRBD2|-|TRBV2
TGTGCCAGCAGTGATTTGCTAGCGGGAGGGCCGGGGAACACCGGGGAGCTGTTTTTT
CASSDLLAGGPGNTGELFF
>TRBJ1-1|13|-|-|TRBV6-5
TGTGCCAGCAGCCTGGACGGGGACACTGAAGCTTTCTTT
CASSLDGDTEAFF
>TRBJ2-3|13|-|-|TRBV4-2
TGTGCCAGCAGCCAAGATCCGGGGGATACGCAGTATTTT
CASSQDPGDTQYF
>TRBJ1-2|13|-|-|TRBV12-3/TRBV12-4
TGTGCCAGCAGTTTGGGAGGCCTTGGGGGCTACACCTTC
CASSLGGLGGYTF
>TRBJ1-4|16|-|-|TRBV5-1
TGCGCCAGCAGCTACGGCGGGGCGGTAACTAATGAAAAACTGTTTTTT
CASSYGGAVTNEKLFF
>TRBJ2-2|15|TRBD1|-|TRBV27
TGTGCCAGCAGTCTCGGGACAGCCCCCACCGGGGAGCTGTTTTTT
CASSLGTAPTGELFF
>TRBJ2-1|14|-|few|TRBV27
TGTGCCAGCAGTCTTTTTGACTCGGACAAGAAGCAGTTCTTC
CASSLFDSDKKQFF
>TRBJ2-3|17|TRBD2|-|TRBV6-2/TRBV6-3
TGTGCCAGCAGTTACGGGACTAGCGGGGGGGGTGCAGATACGCAGTATTTT
CASSYGTSGGGADTQYF
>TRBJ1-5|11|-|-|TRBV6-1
TGTGCCAGCAGTGAAGGAGCCTTTCGGCATTTT
CASSEGAFRHF
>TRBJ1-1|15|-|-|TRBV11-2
TGTGCCAGCAGCTCTCAGGGCAGCATGAACACTGAAGCTTTCTTT
CASSSQGSMNTEAFF
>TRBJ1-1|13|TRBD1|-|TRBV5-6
TGTGCCAGCAGACCCGACAGGGGCGCTGAAGCTTTCTTT
CASRPDRGAEAFF
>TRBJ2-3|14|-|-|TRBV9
TGTGCCAGCAGCCCCGAGAGGGTCGGAGATACGCAGTATTTT
CASSPERVGDTQYF
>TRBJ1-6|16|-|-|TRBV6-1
TGTGCCAGCAGTGGAGGGTGGGGGCAGGGAAATTCACCCCTCCACTTT
CASSGGWGQGNSPLHF
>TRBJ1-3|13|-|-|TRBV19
TGTGCCGTAACTAAGGCTGCTGGAAACACCATATATTTT
CAVTKAAGNTIYF